The clone carrying this T cell receptor beta chain appeared a few times. Its antigen is unidentified. This entry comes from a study of T cells in localized non-small cell lung cancer. Study results and limitations: Sequencing was restricted to one tumor region; therefore, heterogeneity remains possible. Tumor trailed uninvolved adjacent lung in T cell clonality, which peaked there. Appearing in adjacent lung were a median about 57 of the top 100 tumor clones. Higher adjacent-lung clonality was associated with shorter survival.

This CDR3 is built from 13 residues. The V gene's germline CDR1 is SGHNT and CDR2 YYREEE (reference sequence). Trimming removed 2 bases from V and 9 bases from J, with 12 bases in between. Produced via immunoSEQ multiplex PCR; TCRdb's table is partial and in-frame only. The table has approximately 50,000 clones, 70% to 90% seen once. The TCR comes from a man aged 40 to 75 with stage II lung adenocarcinoma. This chain connects TRBV5-4 to TRBJ2-1; D might be TRBD2 (6 bases). Sample: PBMCs, taken before any cancer treatment. The CDR3 DNA is TGTGCCAGCAGCTTAGAGGCACTAGCTGAGCAGTTCTTC. Encoded protein: CASSLEALAEQFF.